The clone carrying this T cell receptor beta chain was seen more than once but under ten times. The germline V gene has CDR1 MNHNS and CDR2 SASEGT. The CDR3 extends over 13 amino acids. Trimming stripped 0 bases from V and 8 bases from J, with 10 bases between. The entry originates in a study of blood T cell repertoires in COVID-19. Sequenced by immunoSEQ multiplex PCR; TCRdb stores in-frame clones only, minus some. This sample has 120,000 or so clones; about 80% occur once, and the top ten carry around a third. The sequenced sample was peripheral blood. The clonotype comes from a man aged 35-49 years with active or convalescent COVID-19. The gene calls are TRBV6-1 and TRBJ1-2; D unresolved. The CDR3 nucleotides are TGTGCCAGCAGTGAAGCGGAGAATACGGGCTACACCTTC. This sequence encodes CASSEAENTGYTF.